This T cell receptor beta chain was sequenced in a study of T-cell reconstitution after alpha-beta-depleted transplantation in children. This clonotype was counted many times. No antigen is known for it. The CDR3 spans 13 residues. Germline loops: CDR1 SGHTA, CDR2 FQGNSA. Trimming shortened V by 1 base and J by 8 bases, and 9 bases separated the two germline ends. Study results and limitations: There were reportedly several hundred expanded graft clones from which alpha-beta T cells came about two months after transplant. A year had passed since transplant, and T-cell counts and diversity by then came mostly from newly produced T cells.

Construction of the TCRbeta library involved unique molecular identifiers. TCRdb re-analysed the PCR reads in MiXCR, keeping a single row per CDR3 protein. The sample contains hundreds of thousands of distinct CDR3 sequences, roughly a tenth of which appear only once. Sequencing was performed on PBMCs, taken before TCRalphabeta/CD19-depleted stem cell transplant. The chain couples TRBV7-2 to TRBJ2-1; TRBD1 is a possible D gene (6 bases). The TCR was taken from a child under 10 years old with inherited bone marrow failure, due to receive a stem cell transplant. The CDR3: CASSLEGQDEQFF. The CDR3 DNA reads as TGTGCCAGCAGCTTAGAGGGACAAGATGAGCAGTTCTTC.